Listed below are T cell receptor beta chains from one sample, sequenced in a study of blood T cell repertoires in COVID-19. Produced via immunoSEQ multiplex PCR; TCRdb's table is partial and in-frame only. Among roughly 250,000 clones listed, 70% to 90% were seen once. Sequencing used peripheral blood. Receptors were obtained from a woman aged 30 to 39 with COVID-19, enrolled during active disease. Each CDR3 is given with its conserved first and last residue. D genes are given only for firm matches. A row's size may be missing; if present it is once, few, many or a size class.

j_call d_call clone_size v_call cdr3_aa cdr3_nt
TRBJ1-2 TRBD1 NA TRBV11-2 CASSLWGRDSHGYTF TGTGCCAGCAGCTTATGGGGCCGGGACAGTCATGGCTACACCTTC
TRBJ2-1 TRBD1 NA TRBV29-1 CSDDRDGVF TGCAGCGACGACAGGGACGGGGTCTTC
TRBJ1-4 NA few TRBV4-2 CASSRDRATNEKLFF TGTGCCAGCAGCCGAGACCGGGCAACTAATGAAAAACTGTTTTTT
TRBJ1-2 TRBD1 NA TRBV3-1/TRBV3-2 CASSPWDREDSEGYTF TGTGCCAGCAGCCCCTGGGACAGGGAAGATAGTGAAGGCTACACCTTC
TRBJ2-5 TRBD2 NA TRBV5-5 CASSFLAGTRETQYF TGTGCCAGCAGCTTTCTAGCGGGGACCAGGGAGACCCAGTACTTC
TRBJ2-5 NA once TRBV5-1 CASSSWGGRYQETQYF TGCGCCAGCAGCTCCTGGGGGGGCCGGTACCAAGAGACCCAGTACTTC
TRBJ1-3 NA NA TRBV9 CASSPPGRNTIYF TGTGCCAGCAGCCCCCCCGGTAGAAACACCATATATTTT
TRBJ2-5 NA NA TRBV15 CATSRDQARETQYF TGTGCCACCAGCAGAGACCAAGCGAGAGAGACCCAGTACTTC
TRBJ1-4 NA NA TRBV5-1 CASSSGVPSTNEKLFF TGCGCCAGCAGCTCCGGAGTCCCTTCAACTAATGAAAAACTGTTTTTT
TRBJ1-3 NA NA TRBV4-1 CASSQAHSSGNTIYF TGCGCCAGCAGCCAAGCCCACAGCTCTGGAAACACCATATATTTT
TRBJ2-7 TRBD1 NA TRBV27 CASSSLTGWVDEQYF TGTGCCAGCAGTTCCTTGACAGGGTGGGTAGACGAGCAGTACTTC
TRBJ2-1 NA NA TRBV3-1/TRBV3-2 CASSQFTGYNEQFF TGTGCCAGCAGCCAATTCACGGGGTACAATGAGCAGTTCTTC
TRBJ1-3 TRBD1 once TRBV19 CASTAQGTAIWTIYF TGTGCCAGTACCGCCCAGGGGACAGCGATCTGGACCATATATTTT
TRBJ2-7 NA NA TRBV2 CASRRKITTYEQYF TGTGCCAGCAGGAGAAAAATAACCACCTACGAGCAGTACTTC